The 5 T cell receptor beta chains reported below all come from one sample, sequenced in a study of beta chain features in type 1 diabetes (dated by TCRdb to the late 2010s). The method was the immunoSEQ multiplex PCR assay. The entire isolated RNA was reverse transcribed using the High Capacity cDNA Reverse Transcription Kit, and thus expressed TCRB transcripts were sequenced. In TCRdb, the immuneACCESS table is reduced to in-frame sequences with V and J assigned. These tables do not hold every clone; where another copy was compared, an unresolved V gene accounts for under half, and the others remain unexplained. The sample records hundreds of thousands of clones, around 16% of which are singletons. 0.07% to 0.095% of the sample is taken by the ten largest. Sequencing was performed on naive CD4+ T cells from blood. The cell subset or site label on this specimen signifies: true naive CD4+ T cells. The receptors derive from a man younger than 30 in good health.

This clone came up a few times. The V call is TRBV19, the J call TRBJ1-1, with D perhaps TRBD1 (5 bases). Trimming removed 3 bases from V and 8 bases from J, with 22 bases in between. Germline loops: CDR1 LNHDA, CDR2 SQIVND (reference sequence). The CDR3 is 16 residues long. The CDR3, as DNA: TGTGCCAGTAGTATGATTGCCTATTGGGACCCGTTCGAAGCTTTCTTT. This sequence encodes CASSMIAYWDPFEAFF.

This clone was counted a few times. The chain carries TRBV4-1 and TRBJ1-5; no clear D gene. V lost 2 bases and J 0 bases, leaving 11 bases between the germline ends. The CDR3 loop spans 16 amino acids. Germline CDR1 reads MGHRA; CDR2 reads YSYEKL. The CDR3 spells CASSQPGLVSNQPQHF. The CDR3 DNA follows: TGCGCCAGCAGCCAACCTGGACTGGTTAGCAATCAGCCCCAGCATTTT.

This clone was recorded a few times. The V and J genes are TRBV6-5 and TRBJ2-1; maybe TRBD2 (6 bases). Trimming removed 2 bases from V and 0 bases from J, with 11 bases in between. The CDR3 is 16 residues long. Germline V gene sequence: CDR1 MNHEY, CDR2 SVGAGI. CDR3 in DNA: TGTGCCAGCAGTTACCGGGGGAGCAGCTCCTACAATGAGCAGTTCTTC. Translated: CASSYRGSSSYNEQFF.

This clone has more than one count but fewer than ten. The rearrangement links TRBV5-1 to TRBJ2-4; no reliable D call. V gave up 0 bases and J gave up 4 bases, with 8 bases separating them. This CDR3 region has 14 residues. CDR1 SGHRS and CDR2 YFSETQ come from the germline V gene. This CDR3 reads CASSLEGNKNIQYF. The CDR3 DNA follows: TGCGCCAGCAGCTTGGAAGGGAATAAAAACATTCAGTACTTC.

This clone was observed once. The chain combines TRBV19 with TRBJ1-5; 8 bases match TRBD1. Per the germline V gene, CDR1 is LNHDA and CDR2 is SQIVND (reference sequence). The CDR3 has 15 residues. V was pared by 4 bases and J by 3 bases, with 5 bases of the junction left unmatched. As DNA, the CDR3 is TGTGCCAGTAGTAGGCAGGGGGCGACCAATCAGCCCCAGCATTTT. Translation: CASSRQGATNQPQHF.